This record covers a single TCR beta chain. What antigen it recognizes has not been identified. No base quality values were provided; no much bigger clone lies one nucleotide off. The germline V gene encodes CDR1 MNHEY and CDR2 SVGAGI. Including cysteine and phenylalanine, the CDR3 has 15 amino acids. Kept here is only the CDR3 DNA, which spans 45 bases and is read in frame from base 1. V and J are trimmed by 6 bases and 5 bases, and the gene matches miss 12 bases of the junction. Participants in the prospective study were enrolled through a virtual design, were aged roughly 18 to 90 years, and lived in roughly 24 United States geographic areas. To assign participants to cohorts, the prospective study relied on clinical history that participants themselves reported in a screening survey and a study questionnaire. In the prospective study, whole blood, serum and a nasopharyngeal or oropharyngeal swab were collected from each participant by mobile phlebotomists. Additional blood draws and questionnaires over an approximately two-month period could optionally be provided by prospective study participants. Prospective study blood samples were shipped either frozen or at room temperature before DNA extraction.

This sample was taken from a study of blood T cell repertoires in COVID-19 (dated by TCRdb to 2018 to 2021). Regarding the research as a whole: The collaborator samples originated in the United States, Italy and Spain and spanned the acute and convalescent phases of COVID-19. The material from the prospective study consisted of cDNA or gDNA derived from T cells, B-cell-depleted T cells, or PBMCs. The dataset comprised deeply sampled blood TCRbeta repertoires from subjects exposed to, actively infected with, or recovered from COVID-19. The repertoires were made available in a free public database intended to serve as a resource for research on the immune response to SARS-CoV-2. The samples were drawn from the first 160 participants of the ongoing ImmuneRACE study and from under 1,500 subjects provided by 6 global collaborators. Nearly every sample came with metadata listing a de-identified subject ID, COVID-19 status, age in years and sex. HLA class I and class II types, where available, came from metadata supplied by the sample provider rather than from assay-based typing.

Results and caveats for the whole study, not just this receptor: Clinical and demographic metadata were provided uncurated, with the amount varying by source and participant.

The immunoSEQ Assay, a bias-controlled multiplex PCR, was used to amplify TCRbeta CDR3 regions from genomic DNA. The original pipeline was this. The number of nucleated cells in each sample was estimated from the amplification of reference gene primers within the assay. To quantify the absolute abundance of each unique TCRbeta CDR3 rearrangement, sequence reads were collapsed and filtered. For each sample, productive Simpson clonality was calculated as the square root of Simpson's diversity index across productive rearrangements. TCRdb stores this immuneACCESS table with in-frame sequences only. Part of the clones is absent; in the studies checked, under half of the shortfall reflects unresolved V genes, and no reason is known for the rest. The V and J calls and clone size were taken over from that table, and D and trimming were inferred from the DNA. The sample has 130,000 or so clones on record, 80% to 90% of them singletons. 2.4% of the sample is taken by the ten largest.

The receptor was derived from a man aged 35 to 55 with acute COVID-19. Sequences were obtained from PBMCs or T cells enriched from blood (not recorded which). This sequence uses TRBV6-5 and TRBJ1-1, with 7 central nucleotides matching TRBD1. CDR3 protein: CASSPLDRRGTEAFF. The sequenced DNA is TGTGCCAGCAGCCCCTTGGACAGGAGGGGGACTGAAGCTTTCTTT.